This T cell receptor (beta chain) came from a study of shared clonotypes between healthy human individuals. Points on this clone: Its antigen remains unidentified. The identical CDR3 is also encoded by other nucleotide sequences in the sample.

Original methodology: Filtering differed, since immunoSEQ gave only junction sequences and no quality scores. Assay: immunoSEQ multiplex PCR; the TCRdb copy retains only in-frame clones and omits some. From that table come the V and J calls and clone size; the DNA was used to work out D and trimming. There are just over 2,000,000 clones in the sample; approximately 94% occur only once, and about 1.1% lies in the top ten. Germline CDR1 is ENHRY and CDR2 is SYGVKD. The V gene lost 2 bases and the J gene lost 2 bases, with 7 bases spanning the gap. This CDR3 contains 13 residues. CD45RO negativity and positive selection for CCR7 defined naive CD8 cells, a population that excluded terminally differentiated effector memory CD45RA+ cells. HIV-negative, healthy adults without recent acute infections or vaccinations were the donors. Every contributor of samples was a Caucasian grown-up residing in Nashville, Tennessee.

Study outcomes and limitations: The low donor count limited represented genetic and exposure-history diversity.

The rearrangement uses TRBV10-3 and TRBJ2-7; a possible D gene is TRBD2 (6 bases). The specimen was naive CD8+ T cells sorted from blood. This TCR was sampled from a man between 18 and 29 years old in good health. CDR3 amino acids: CAISEGGPYEQYF. The CDR3 coding sequence is TGTGCCATCAGTGAGGGAGGGCCCTACGAGCAGTACTTC.